Following are 7 T cell receptor beta chains from one sample sequenced in a study of blood T cell repertoires in COVID-19. TCRdb's table, derived via immunoSEQ multiplex PCR, lists solely in-frame clones and lacks some. This table has 150,000 to 200,000 clones, 88% appearing once. The source material was PBMCs or T cells enriched from blood (not recorded which). The receptors were gathered from a woman aged 18-29 years who had recovered from COVID-19.

This clone was seen only a few times. The chain recombines TRBV11-2 with TRBJ2-3, with D possibly matching TRBD2 (5 bases). The V and J ends lost 1 base and 6 bases respectively, with 11 bases between them. The CDR3 sequence is 14 residues long. Germline lookup yields CDR1 SGHAT and CDR2 FQNNGV. CDR3 in amino acids: CASSLGGPWDTQYF. DNA for the CDR3: TGTGCCAGCAGCTTAGGAGGGCCCTGGGATACGCAGTATTTT.

The chain's CDR3 is CAISEVGYNYGYTF. The CDR3 nucleotides read TGTGCCATCAGTGAGGTCGGGTATAACTATGGCTACACCTTC. The gene calls are TRBV10-3 and TRBJ1-2; unclear D gene. Germline loops: CDR1 ENHRY, CDR2 SYGVKD. The V end lost 2 bases, the J end lost 1 base, and 8 bases lay between the germline ends. This CDR3 comprises 14 residues.

The chain has TRBV6-4 and TRBJ2-3; the D is unclear. This CDR3 spans 14 amino acids. CDR1 and CDR2 from the germline V gene are MRHNA and SNTAGT. V was pared by 7 bases and J by 0 bases, with 11 bases between. Written as DNA, the CDR3 is TGTGCCAGCAAGAAGGAGACTAGCACAGATACGCAGTATTTT. This codes for CASKKETSTDTQYF.

The gene calls are TRBV7-9 and TRBJ2-3; possible D gene TRBD2, 5 bases. The CDR3 totals 12 residues. The germline V gene has CDR1 SEHNR and CDR2 FQNEAQ (reference sequence). V was trimmed by 8 bases and J by 4 bases, leaving 10 bases between them. CDR3 DNA sequence: TGTGCCAGCGGTAAGGAGGCAGATACGCAGTATTTT. This translates into CASGKEADTQYF.

The J gene is TRBJ1-1, the V gene TRBV14; TRBD1 aligns across 9 bases. The CDR3 length is 17 residues. Trimming removed 8 bases from V and 2 bases from J; junction bases left unmatched: 15. CDR1 and CDR2 (germline): SGHDN, FVKESK. The CDR3 DNA sequence: TGTGCCAGCGGCGGGGGCCGGACAGGGGTAGGAAACACTGAAGCTTTCTTT. Translated: CASGGGRTGVGNTEAFF. The full variable domain, its missing parts supplied by reference TRBV14 and TRBJ1-1, is EAGVTQFPSHSVIEKGQTVTLRCDPISGHDNLYWYRRVMGKEIKFLLHFVKESKQDESGMPNNRFLAERTGGTYSTLKVQPAELEDSGVYFCASGGGRTGVGNTEAFFGQGTRLTVV.

V usage is TRBV4-1 and J usage is TRBJ2-7; TRBD1 matches 9 bases. V gave up 4 bases and J gave up 5 bases; unmatched junction bases: 6. The CDR3 has 14 residues. Germline values: CDR1 MGHRA, CDR2 YSYEKL. CDR3 sequence: CASSPRTGANEQYF. The CDR3 DNA reads TGCGCCAGCAGCCCTAGGACAGGGGCTAACGAGCAGTACTTC.

The genes are TRBV5-6 and TRBJ2-7; 7 bases agree with TRBD2. This CDR3 region has 14 residues. CDR1 is SGHDT, CDR2 YYEEEE, per germline. V dropped 5 bases and J dropped 2; count of bases not matched to a gene: 7. The DNA of the CDR3 is TGTGCCAGCAGTCGAAGCGGGACCACCTACGAGCAGTACTTC. It specifies CASSRSGTTYEQYF.